This T cell receptor (beta chain) was retrieved from a study of T cell responses to AZD1222 COVID-19 vaccine. Study-level results: Most donors were white British and more were female, and clonal diversity was possibly underestimated. With dominance at 160-218 and 743-854, vaccine-associated CD4 TCRs spanned spike.

Sequencing used immunoSEQ multiplex PCR; TCRdb keeps in-frame clones, though not all of them. The profile covers 190,000 or so clones, with 80% to 95% appearing a single time and 1% taken by the ten largest. As to this clone: As yet, its antigen is unknown.

Per the germline V gene, CDR1 is DFQATT and CDR2 is SNEGSKA (reference sequence). Trimming removed 3 bases at V and 0 bases at J, with 12 bases between. This CDR3 is 14 amino acids long. The rearrangement links TRBV20-1 to TRBJ2-7; D ambiguous. Specimen: peripheral blood, collected 28 days after the second AZD1222 dose. The receptor was derived from an adult who received the AZD1222 COVID-19 vaccine. Here the CDR3 reads CSASVPSASYEQYF. The DNA of the CDR3 is TGCAGTGCTAGTGTCCCGTCGGCCTCCTACGAGCAGTACTTC.